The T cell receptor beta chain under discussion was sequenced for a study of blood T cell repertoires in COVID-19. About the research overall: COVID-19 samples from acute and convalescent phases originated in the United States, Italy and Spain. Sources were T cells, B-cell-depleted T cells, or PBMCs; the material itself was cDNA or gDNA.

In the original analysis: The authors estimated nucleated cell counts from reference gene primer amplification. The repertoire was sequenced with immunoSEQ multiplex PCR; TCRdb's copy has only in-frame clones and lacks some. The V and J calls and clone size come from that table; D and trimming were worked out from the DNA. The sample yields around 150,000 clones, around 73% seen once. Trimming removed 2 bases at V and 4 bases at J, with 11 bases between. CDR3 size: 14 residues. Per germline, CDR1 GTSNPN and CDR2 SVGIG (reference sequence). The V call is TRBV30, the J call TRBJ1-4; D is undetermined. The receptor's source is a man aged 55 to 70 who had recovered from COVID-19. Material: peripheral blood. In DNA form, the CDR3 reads TGTGCCTGGAGTCCCCCGGAGAATAATGAAAAACTGTTTTTT. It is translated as CAWSPPENNEKLFF.